The 17 T cell receptor beta chains presented below share a single source sample, sequenced in a study of blood T cells in healthy people across ages (dated by TCRdb to about 2015). Library generation was performed with 5' RACE. TCRdb lists the instrument as Illumina HiSeq 2500. A second PCR of about 7 to 12 cycles was run with a J-beta primer mix and a sample-barcoded 5' primer. TCRdb reprocessing: public reads trimmed at Q25 with fastp, clones called with MiXCR, in-frame beta chains kept. Each CDR3 protein gets just one entry, which takes the most common genes and DNA from the rows behind it. The sample includes 630,000 or so distinct CDR3 sequences, with roughly 32% observed a single time. The top ten hold 15% to 19% of the sample. Sample: blood. All receptors come from a woman older than 75 in good health. Donor details come from another sample of the same person, matched by shared clones.

This clonotype occurred many times. The V call is TRBV29-1, the J call TRBJ2-3, with D perhaps TRBD1 (5 bases). V lost 5 bases to trimming and J lost 4 bases, with 10 bases between them. The germline V gene encodes CDR1 SQVTM and CDR2 ANQGSEA. The CDR3 sequence is 12 residues long. Here the CDR3 DNA reads TGCAGCGTTAGGGCAGGGCCAGATACGCAGTATTTT. Encoded protein: CSVRAGPDTQYF.

This clonotype has ten or more counts. This chain joins TRBV20-1 and TRBJ1-5; D not resolved. This CDR3 has 13 residues. Germline V gene data show CDR1 as DFQATT and CDR2 as SNEGSKA (reference sequence). CDR3 sequence reads: CMATADSNQPQHF. The CDR3 coding sequence is TGCATGGCGACGGCCGATAGCAATCAGCCCCAGCATTTT.

A note on this clonotype: A much larger clone is a single base away; this may be a read error. The V call is TRBV20-1, the J call TRBJ2-1; D not resolved. This CDR3 is built from 16 residues. V was shortened by 5 bases and J by 0 bases, with 17 bases between the two germline ends. CDR1 and CDR2 from the germline V gene are DFQATT and SNEGSKA (reference sequence). The CDR3 protein is CSAPDPAQSSYNEQFF. The CDR3 bases are TGCAGTGCTCCTGATCCAGCCCAGAGCTCCTACAATGAGCAGTTCTTC.

This clonotype was seen at least ten times. The gene calls are TRBV11-2 and TRBJ2-1; D may match TRBD1 or TRBD2 (7 bases each). Germline CDR1 is SGHAT and CDR2 is FQNNGV. The CDR3 totals 21 residues. V lost 3 bases and J 2 bases, leaving 29 bases between the germline ends. The CDR3 here is CASSFRPGQGVGGGPYNEQFF. The CDR3 bases are TGTGCCAGCAGCTTTCGGCCAGGGCAGGGGGTAGGCGGGGGTCCCTACAATGAGCAGTTCTTC.

Regarding this clonotype: This may stem from a read error, because a much larger clone lies one nucleotide away. CDR3 nucleotides: TGTGCCATCAGCTCCGAGACAGGGAATGGCTACACCTTC. Translated, it gives CAISSETGNGYTF. The rearrangement links TRBV10-3 to TRBJ1-2; 7 bases line up with TRBD1. Germline V gene lookup returns CDR1 ENHRY and CDR2 SYGVKD. This CDR3 contains 13 residues. Trimming cost V 6 bases and J 6 bases; bases outside gene matches: 7.

In its sample, this clonotype was seen many times. CDR3 sequence reads: CASSLISGGPNTEAFF. DNA for the CDR3: TGTGCCAGCAGCTTAATTTCGGGGGGACCTAACACTGAAGCTTTCTTT. The chain recombines TRBV7-2 with TRBJ1-1; perhaps TRBD1 as D (5 bases). Trimming took off 2 bases at V and 2 bases at J, with 15 bases between the two ends. This CDR3 has 16 residues. Germline V gene lookup returns CDR1 SGHTA and CDR2 FQGNSA.

This clonotype was found many times. CDR3 nucleotides: TGCAGTGCTAGAGATGTTCGAGCTAACCAAGAGACCCAGTACTTC. This gives the protein CSARDVRANQETQYF. This rearrangement joins TRBV20-1 to TRBJ2-5; D remains unclear. This CDR3 has 15 amino acids. CDR1 is DFQATT and CDR2 is SNEGSKA in the germline V gene (reference sequence). Trimming cost V 0 bases and J 0 bases, with 11 bases left between them.

This chain connects TRBV4-3 to TRBJ2-1, with a weak D call TRBD2 (5 bases). Trimming removed 0 bases at V and 9 bases at J, with 15 bases between. In germline, CDR1 is LGHNA, CDR2 YSLEER. The CDR3 runs 15 residues. CDR3 bases: TGCGCCAGCAGCCAAGATATTTCGGACTTAAGTGAGCAGTTCTTC. Translated, it gives CASSQDISDLSEQFF.

This clonotype was seen many times. The chain joins TRBV6-2 or TRBV6-3 to TRBJ2-6; D not certain. Germline CDR1 is MNHEY and CDR2 is SVGEGT. CDR3 size: 13 residues. V was shortened by 6 bases and J by 6 bases, with 9 bases between the two germline ends. The CDR3 DNA follows: TGTGCCAGCAGGTCCAGCCAGGCCAACGTCCTGACTTTC. Translated: CASRSSQANVLTF.

Turning to this clonotype: This may be a read error: a much more frequent sequence differs by one nucleotide. The genes are TRBV12-3 or TRBV12-4 and TRBJ2-3, with D perhaps matching TRBD1 (7 bases). Trimming pared 5 bases from V and 4 bases from J, leaving 16 bases between. This CDR3 region has 15 residues. For the CDR3, the DNA is TGTGCCAGCAGTCCAGGGGGGTCTAGCGCAGATACGCAGTATTTT. Protein: CASSPGGSSADTQYF.

This clonotype was found many times. CDR3 residues: CASGTGDRAQYF. As DNA, the CDR3 is TGCGCCAGCGGGACAGGGGACCGGGCCCAGTACTTC. The chain recombines TRBV5-1 with TRBJ2-5; 10 bases line up with TRBD1. CDR1 and CDR2 (germline): SGHRS, YFSETQ. J gave up 9 bases and V 7 bases, and 6 bases lay outside the gene matches. The CDR3 totals 12 residues.

This rearrangement joins TRBV5-1 to TRBJ2-3; perhaps TRBD1 as D (5 bases). V lost 0 bases and J lost 2, with 10 bases in between. Germline V lookup: CDR1 SGHRS, CDR2 YFSETQ. CDR3 size: 15 residues. CDR3 nucleotides: TGCGCCAGCAGCTTGGCCTTACAGGTCACAGATACGCAGTATTTT. Translating it yields CASSLALQVTDTQYF.

This clonotype was seen a handful of times. The chain carries TRBV20-1 and TRBJ1-2; weak D call: TRBD1 (5 bases). Per germline, CDR1 DFQATT and CDR2 SNEGSKA (reference sequence). V lost 7 bases and J lost 7, with 13 bases in between. This CDR3 has 11 amino acids. Here the CDR3 reads CSGGTASGYTF. CDR3 sequence (DNA): TGCAGTGGGGGGACCGCGTCTGGCTACACCTTC.

At least ten counts were recorded for this clonotype. In DNA form, the CDR3 reads TGTGCCAGCTCGGACAGGGGGCAGGATACGCAGTATTTT. It codes for CASSDRGQDTQYF. The V gene is TRBV25-1, the J gene TRBJ2-3; 11 nucleotides align to TRBD1. The ends lost 8 bases at V and 6 bases at J; junction bases unmatched: 4. Germline V gives CDR1 MGHDK, CDR2 SYGVNS. The CDR3 contains 13 residues.

The rearrangement uses TRBV20-1 and TRBJ1-1; D gene ambiguous. Trimming took off 6 bases at V and 3 bases at J, with 11 bases between the two ends. This CDR3 has 12 residues. Germline CDR1 and CDR2: DFQATT and SNEGSKA (reference sequence). CDR3 amino acids: CSAPWTDTEAFF. The DNA for the CDR3 is TGCAGTGCCCCATGGACGGACACTGAAGCTTTCTTT.

V is TRBV6-5 and J is TRBJ1-1; tentative D call: TRBD1 (6 bases). The V end lost 8 bases, the J end lost 5 bases, and 18 bases lay between the germline ends. CDR3 length: 14 residues. Germline CDR1 reads MNHEY; CDR2 reads SVGAGI. CDR3 bases: TGTGCCAGCTCTGGGGGAGGGGGGGGGACTGAAGCTTTCTTT. Protein sequence: CASSGGGGGTEAFF.

This clonotype has more than one count but fewer than ten. The chain has TRBV6-6 and TRBJ1-4; D perhaps matches TRBD1 (6 bases). CDR1 is MNHNY and CDR2 is SVGAGI in the germline V gene (reference sequence). V dropped 5 bases and J dropped 3 bases, with 16 bases sitting between them. This CDR3 has 16 amino acids. The CDR3 protein is CASSDQYRAANEKLFF. In DNA form, the CDR3 reads TGTGCCAGCAGTGACCAATACAGGGCGGCTAATGAAAAACTGTTTTTT.